Included here is one TCR beta chain sequence, with context. This CDR3 has 15 amino acids. V trimming: 8 bases; J trimming: 1 base; junction bases outside the gene matches: 7. Profiled with immunoSEQ multiplex PCR; TCRdb holds only in-frame clones, not every one. The sample holds about 120,000 clones, approximately 89% seen once. The sample comes from a study of control samples from healthy donors and cancer patients. The V and J genes are TRBV23-1 and TRBJ2-2; 7 bases map to TRBD1. TRBV23-1 has ORF status, its function being uncertain. This clonotype was obtained from a man between 35 and 55 years old in good health. The sample taken for sequencing was blood. As DNA, the CDR3 is TGCGCCAGCCATCGGACAGGAGTGAACACCGGGGAGCTGTTTTTT. It is translated as CASHRTGVNTGELFF.